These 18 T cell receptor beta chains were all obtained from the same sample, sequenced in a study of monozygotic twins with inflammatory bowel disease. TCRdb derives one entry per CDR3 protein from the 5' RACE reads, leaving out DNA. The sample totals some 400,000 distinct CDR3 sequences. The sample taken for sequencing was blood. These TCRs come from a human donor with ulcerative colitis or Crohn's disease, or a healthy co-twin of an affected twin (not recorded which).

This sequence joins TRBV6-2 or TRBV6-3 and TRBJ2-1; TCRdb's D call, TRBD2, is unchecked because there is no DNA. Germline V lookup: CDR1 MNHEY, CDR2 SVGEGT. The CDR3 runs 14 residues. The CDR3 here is CASSRGSGRGEQFF.

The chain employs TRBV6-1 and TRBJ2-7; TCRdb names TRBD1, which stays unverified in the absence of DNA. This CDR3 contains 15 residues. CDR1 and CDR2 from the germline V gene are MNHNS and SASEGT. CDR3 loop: CASTKGTGGYYEQYF.

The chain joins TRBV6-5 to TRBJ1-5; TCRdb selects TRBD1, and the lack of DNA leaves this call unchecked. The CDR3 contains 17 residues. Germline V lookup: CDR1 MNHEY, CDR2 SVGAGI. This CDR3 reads CASSPATRGGNNQPQHF.

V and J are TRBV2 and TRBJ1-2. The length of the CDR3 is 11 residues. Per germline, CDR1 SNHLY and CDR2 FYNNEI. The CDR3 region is CASSPEMGYTF.

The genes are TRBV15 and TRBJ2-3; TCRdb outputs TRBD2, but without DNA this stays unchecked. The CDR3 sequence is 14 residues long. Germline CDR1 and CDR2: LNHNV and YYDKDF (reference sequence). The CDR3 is CATSRGRVGDTQYF.

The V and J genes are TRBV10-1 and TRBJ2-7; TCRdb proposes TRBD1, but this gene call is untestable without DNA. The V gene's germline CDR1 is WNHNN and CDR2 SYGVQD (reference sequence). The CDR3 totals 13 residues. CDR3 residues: CANHRTGDYEQYF.

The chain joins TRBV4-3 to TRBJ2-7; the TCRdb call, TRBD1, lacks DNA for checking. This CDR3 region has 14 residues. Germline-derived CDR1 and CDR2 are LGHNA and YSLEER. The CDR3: CASSPQTDSYEQYF.

The chain's CDR3 is CASSPGLAGGSGTGELFF. The chain has TRBV12-3 or TRBV12-4 and TRBJ2-2; as DNA is missing, the TRBD2 call by TCRdb cannot be tested. The CDR3 extends over 18 amino acids.

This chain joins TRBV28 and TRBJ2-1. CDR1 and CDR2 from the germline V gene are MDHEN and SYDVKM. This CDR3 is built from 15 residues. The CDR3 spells CASSSRGDRYNEQFF.

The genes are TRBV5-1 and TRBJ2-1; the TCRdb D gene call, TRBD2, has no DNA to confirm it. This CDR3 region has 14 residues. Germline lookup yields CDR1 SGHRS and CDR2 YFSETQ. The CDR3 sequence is CASSLGALASEQFF.

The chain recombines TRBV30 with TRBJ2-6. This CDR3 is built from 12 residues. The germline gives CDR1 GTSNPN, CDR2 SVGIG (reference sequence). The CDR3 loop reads CAWETGANVLTF.

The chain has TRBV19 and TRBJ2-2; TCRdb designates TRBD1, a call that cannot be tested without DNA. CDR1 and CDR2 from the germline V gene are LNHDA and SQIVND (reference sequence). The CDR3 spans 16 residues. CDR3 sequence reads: CASRKTTGQNTGELFF. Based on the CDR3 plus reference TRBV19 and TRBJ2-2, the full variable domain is DGGITQSPKYLFRKEGQNVTLSCEQNLNHDAMYWYRQDPGQGLRLIYYSQIVNDFQKGDIAEGYSVSREKKESFPLTVTSAQKNPTAFYLCASRKTTGQNTGELFFGEGSRLTVL.

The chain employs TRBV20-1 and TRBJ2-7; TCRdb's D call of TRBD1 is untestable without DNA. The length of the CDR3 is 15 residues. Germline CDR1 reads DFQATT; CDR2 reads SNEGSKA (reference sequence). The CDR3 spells CSATIPPGTGYEQYF.

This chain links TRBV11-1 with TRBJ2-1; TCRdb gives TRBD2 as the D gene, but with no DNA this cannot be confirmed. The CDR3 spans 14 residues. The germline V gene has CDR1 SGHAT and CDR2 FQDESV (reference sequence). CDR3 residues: CASTFGLAGGEQFF.

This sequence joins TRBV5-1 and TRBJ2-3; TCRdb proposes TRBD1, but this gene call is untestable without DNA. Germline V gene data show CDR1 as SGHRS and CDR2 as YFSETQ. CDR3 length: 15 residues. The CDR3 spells CASSIGTGGADTQYF.

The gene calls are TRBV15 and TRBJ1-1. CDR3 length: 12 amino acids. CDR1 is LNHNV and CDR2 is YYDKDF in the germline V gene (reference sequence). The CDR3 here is CATSREPDEAFF.

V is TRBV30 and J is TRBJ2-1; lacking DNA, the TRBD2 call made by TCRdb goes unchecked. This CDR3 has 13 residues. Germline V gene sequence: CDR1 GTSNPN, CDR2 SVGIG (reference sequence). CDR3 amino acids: CACASGRYNEQFF.

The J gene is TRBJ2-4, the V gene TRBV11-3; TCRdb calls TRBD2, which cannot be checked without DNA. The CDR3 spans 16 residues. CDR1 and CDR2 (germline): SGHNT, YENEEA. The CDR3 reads CASSWFGEVAKNIQYF.